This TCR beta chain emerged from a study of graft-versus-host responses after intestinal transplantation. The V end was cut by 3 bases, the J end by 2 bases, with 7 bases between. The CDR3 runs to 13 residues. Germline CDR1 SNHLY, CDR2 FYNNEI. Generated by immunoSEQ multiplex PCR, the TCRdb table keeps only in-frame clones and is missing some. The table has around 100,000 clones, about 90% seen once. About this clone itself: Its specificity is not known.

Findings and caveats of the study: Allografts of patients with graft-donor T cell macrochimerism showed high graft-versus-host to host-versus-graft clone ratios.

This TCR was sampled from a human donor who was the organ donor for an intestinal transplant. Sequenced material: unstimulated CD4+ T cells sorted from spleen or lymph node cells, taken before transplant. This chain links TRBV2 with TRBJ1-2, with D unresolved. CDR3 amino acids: CASSEAWNYGYTF. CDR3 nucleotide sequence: TGTGCCAGCAGTGAGGCGTGGAACTATGGCTACACCTTC.